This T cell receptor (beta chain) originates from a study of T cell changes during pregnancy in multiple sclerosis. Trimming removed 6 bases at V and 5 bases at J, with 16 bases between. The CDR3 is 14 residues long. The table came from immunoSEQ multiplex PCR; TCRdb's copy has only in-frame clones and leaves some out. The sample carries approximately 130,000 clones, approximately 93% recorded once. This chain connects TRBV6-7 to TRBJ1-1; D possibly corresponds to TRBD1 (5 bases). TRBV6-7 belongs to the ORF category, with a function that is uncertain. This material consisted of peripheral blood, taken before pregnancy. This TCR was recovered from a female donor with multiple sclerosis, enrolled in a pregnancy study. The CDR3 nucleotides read TGTGCCAGCAGCCCCCCCAGAAAGGGGACTGAAGCTTTCTTT. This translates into CASSPPRKGTEAFF.